One and the same sample provided the 19 T cell receptor beta chains below, sequenced in a study of ipilimumab plus nivolumab after autologous stem cell transplantation. Generated by immunoSEQ multiplex PCR, the TCRdb table keeps only in-frame clones and is missing some. The data show some 9,800 clones, 78% seen once. The specimen comprised PBMCs, sampled in a trial of ipilimumab plus nivolumab as post-transplant consolidation. The receptors come from a male donor with diffuse large B-cell lymphoma.

CDR3 region: CASSLRTSGLINTQYF. CDR3 in DNA: TGTGCCAGCAGCTTACGGACTAGCGGGCTTATTAATACGCAGTATTTT. The rearrangement links TRBV7-2 to TRBJ2-3, with 11 nucleotides matching TRBD2. The CDR3 loop spans 16 amino acids. CDR1 is SGHTA, CDR2 FQGNSA, per germline. V was clipped by 2 bases and J by 7 bases; unmatched bases: 8.

The chain couples TRBV2 to TRBJ2-7; D is ambiguous. The CDR3 is made up of 13 amino acids. Germline assignment: CDR1 SNHLY and CDR2 FYNNEI. The germline V and J ends were trimmed by 4 bases and 3 bases, with 10 bases remaining between them. The CDR3: CASSVLQNYEQYF. The CDR3 DNA is TGTGCCAGCAGTGTCCTACAAAACTACGAGCAGTACTTC.

This clone was seen once. V gene TRBV30 combines with J gene TRBJ2-5; 8 bases agree with TRBD2. This CDR3 spans 15 amino acids. V dropped 0 bases and J dropped 5; count of bases not matched to a gene: 8. Germline V CDR1 and CDR2: GTSNPN, SVGIG (reference sequence). The CDR3 nucleotides read TGTGCCTGGAGTGTATCCGGGGGGGCCGGGGAGACCCAGTACTTC. Translation gives CAWSVSGGAGETQYF.

V usage is TRBV6-5 and J usage is TRBJ2-2, with 7 positions matching TRBD1. The CDR3 is 16 amino acids. Germline values: CDR1 MNHEY, CDR2 SVGAGI. The V gene end was trimmed by 0 bases and the J gene end by 5 bases; junction bases not matched to a gene: 6. CDR3 sequence (DNA): TGTGCCAGCAGTTACTCAGTTGGGACAGATACCGGGGAGCTGTTTTTT. This sequence encodes CASSYSVGTDTGELFF.

This clone appeared a single time. DNA for the CDR3: TGCGCCAGCAGCCCAGGCCAGGACAGACTAGCCAAAAACATTCAGTACTTC. Its protein product is CASSPGQDRLAKNIQYF. The rearrangement joins TRBV4-1 to TRBJ2-4, with D possibly being TRBD1 (6 bases). The germline V and J ends were trimmed by 4 bases and 0 bases, with 16 bases remaining between them. From germline, CDR1 is MGHRA and CDR2 YSYEKL. This CDR3 is 17 amino acids long.

The chain recombines TRBV19 with TRBJ1-5; 7 bases are shared with TRBD1. Per the germline V gene, CDR1 is LNHDA and CDR2 is SQIVND (reference sequence). J gave up 6 bases and V 5 bases, and 4 bases lay outside the gene matches. This CDR3 contains 13 residues. CDR3 loop: CASSQDRVQPQHF. In DNA, the CDR3 is TGTGCCAGTAGTCAAGACAGGGTTCAGCCCCAGCATTTT.

This chain joins TRBV2 and TRBJ2-5; 8 bases map to TRBD2. The V segment lost 7 bases and the J segment 1 base; nucleotides outside the gene matches: 8. This CDR3 comprises 15 residues. Germline assignment: CDR1 SNHLY and CDR2 FYNNEI. In DNA form, the CDR3 reads TGTGCCAGCATCATTAGCGGGGTAATCCAAGAGACCCAGTACTTC. Residues: CASIISGVIQETQYF. Based on the CDR3 plus reference TRBV2 and TRBJ2-5, the full variable domain is EPEVTQTPSHQVTQMGQEVILRCVPISNHLYFYWYRQILGQKVEFLVSFYNNEISEKSEIFDDQFSVERPDGSNFTLKIRSTKLEDSAMYFCASIISGVIQETQYFGPGTRLLVL.

V and J are TRBV7-3 and TRBJ2-1; 10 nucleotides align to TRBD1. This CDR3 is 12 amino acids long. The germline V gene encodes CDR1 SGHTA and CDR2 FQGTGA. V trimming: 5 bases; J trimming: 13 bases; junction bases outside the gene matches: 5. CDR3 sequence reads: CASSPRQGAQFF. In DNA form, the CDR3 reads TGTGCCAGCAGCCCGCGACAGGGGGCTCAGTTCTTC.

The V and J genes are TRBV7-6 and TRBJ1-3; D is uncertain. The CDR3 loop spans 12 amino acids. Germline values: CDR1 SGHVS, CDR2 FNYEAQ. The V and J ends lost 10 bases and 0 bases respectively, with 7 bases between them. CDR3 bases: TGTGCCAACCCAGGCTCTGGAAACACCATATATTTT. Amino acids: CANPGSGNTIYF.

The chain employs TRBV7-2 and TRBJ1-3; a weak D match, TRBD1 (5 bases). The CDR3 consists of 15 residues. Trimming stripped 2 bases from V and 4 bases from J, with 12 bases between. CDR1 and CDR2 from the germline V gene are SGHTA and FQGNSA. The DNA for the CDR3 is TGTGCCAGCAGCTTATTTTCAGGGACCGGAAACACCATATATTTT. As protein: CASSLFSGTGNTIYF.

The J gene is TRBJ2-2, the V gene TRBV19, with 10 bases fitting TRBD2. V trimming: 5 bases; J trimming: 5 bases; junction bases outside the gene matches: 8. This CDR3 region has 16 residues. Germline loops: CDR1 LNHDA, CDR2 SQIVND (reference sequence). This chain's CDR3 is CASSPLAGGLTGELFF. The CDR3 DNA reads TGTGCCAGTAGTCCCTTAGCGGGGGGTTTGACCGGGGAGCTGTTTTTT.

This clone was observed a handful of times. The V and J genes are TRBV5-5 and TRBJ2-7, with D perhaps assigned TRBD1 or TRBD2 (6 bases each). The V gene lost 5 bases and the J gene lost 6 bases, with 15 bases spanning the gap. The germline V gene encodes CDR1 SGHKS and CDR2 YYEKEE (reference sequence). The CDR3 extends over 13 amino acids. CDR3 sequence: CASRQRGVAEQYF. CDR3 bases: TGTGCCAGCAGGCAGAGGGGGGTGGCCGAGCAGTACTTC.

V gene TRBV21-1 combines with J gene TRBJ1-5. TRBV21-1 counts as a pseudogene. The CDR3 totals 15 residues. CDR3 loop: CASSTRGREIQPQHF. DNA of the CDR3: TGTGCCAGCAGCACCCGGGGGAGAGAAATACAGCCCCAGCATTTT.

The rearrangement joins TRBV2 to TRBJ2-7; D not resolved. V shed 7 bases and J shed 2 bases, with 6 bases lying between them. This CDR3 is 11 amino acids long. Germline assignment: CDR1 SNHLY and CDR2 FYNNEI. CDR3 nucleotide sequence: TGTGCCAGCACGATAGCCTACGAGCAGTACTTC. Encoded protein: CASTIAYEQYF.

V gene TRBV2 combines with J gene TRBJ2-5; tentative D call: TRBD2 (5 bases). The V gene's germline CDR1 is SNHLY and CDR2 FYNNEI. The CDR3 has 12 amino acids. Deletions cut 3 bases from V and 4 bases from J, with 6 bases between. The CDR3 coding sequence is TGTGCCAGCAGTGAGAGGGCAGAGACCCAGTACTTC. Its protein is CASSERAETQYF.

This clone was seen a few times. V and J are TRBV11-2 and TRBJ2-7; D is unresolved. This CDR3 is built from 11 residues. Between the trimmed V and J ends, which lost 1 base and 6 bases, there was a span of 4 bases. CDR1 SGHAT and CDR2 FQNNGV come from the germline V gene. CDR3 in amino acids: CASSLGVEQYF. Written as DNA, the CDR3 is TGTGCCAGCAGCTTAGGAGTCGAGCAGTACTTC.

The chain is built from TRBV6-5 and TRBJ2-1, with D maybe TRBD2 (6 bases). Germline assignment: CDR1 MNHEY and CDR2 SVGAGI. This CDR3 has 13 amino acids. V was clipped by 6 bases and J by 2 bases, with 8 bases between them. In nucleotides, the CDR3 is TGTGCCAGCAGCGGAGGGGCCTACAATGAGCAGTTCTTC. This codes for CASSGGAYNEQFF.

V is TRBV11-3 and J is TRBJ2-1; 12 bases align to TRBD2. V was clipped by 5 bases and J by 7 bases; unmatched bases: 15. Germline assignment: CDR1 SGHNT and CDR2 YENEEA. The CDR3 has 18 residues. The CDR3 nucleotides read TGTGCCAGCAGCAAATCTAGCGGGGGGGCCAGATCCGAGAATGAGCAGTTCTTC. Residues: CASSKSSGGARSENEQFF.

The chain joins TRBV5-1 to TRBJ2-5, with no clear D. This CDR3 has 14 amino acids. The germline V gene encodes CDR1 SGHRS and CDR2 YFSETQ. The V end lost 1 base, the J end lost 0 bases, and 7 bases lay between the germline ends. The DNA for the CDR3 is TGCGCCAGCAGCTTGTCGGATAACCAAGAGACCCAGTACTTC. Its translation: CASSLSDNQETQYF.